The 30 T cell receptor beta chains listed next were all sequenced from one sample in a study of control samples from healthy donors and cancer patients. Repertoires were generated with immunoSEQ multiplex PCR, while TCRdb's copy carries only in-frame clones and drops some. The sample lists roughly 80,000 clones; more than 70% were seen once. Sequenced sample: blood. These receptors originate from a woman between 45 and 60 years old in good health.

The J gene is TRBJ1-2, the V gene TRBV20-1; 7 bases line up with TRBD1. CDR3 length: 14 residues. The germline CDR1 and CDR2 sequences are DFQATT and SNEGSKA (reference sequence). V lost 3 bases, J lost 5 bases, and 9 bases stayed unmatched. The DNA of the CDR3 is TGCAGTGCTAGTGGGAACAGGGGTTGGTATGGCTACACCTTC. Translated: CSASGNRGWYGYTF.

The CDR3 DNA reads as TGTGCCAGCAGCAAAGACAGGGCAACTGAAAAACTGTTTTTT. Protein sequence: CASSKDRATEKLFF. This chain uses TRBV7-9 with TRBJ1-4; 7 nucleotides agree with TRBD1. Germline CDR1 reads SEHNR; CDR2 reads FQNEAQ (reference sequence). Unmatched junction bases numbered 7, after V lost 5 bases and J lost 7 bases. The CDR3 totals 14 residues.

This clone was observed a handful of times. This sequence joins TRBV6-6 and TRBJ1-1; TRBD1 might be the D (5 bases). Germline-derived CDR1 and CDR2 are MNHNY and SVGAGI (reference sequence). This CDR3 contains 13 residues. The V and J ends lost 8 bases and 1 base respectively, with 11 bases between them. The CDR3, as DNA: TGTGCCAGCTCAGACGGACAGAACACTGAAGCTTTCTTT. Protein product: CASSDGQNTEAFF.

This chain joins TRBV6-6 and TRBJ2-7; the match to TRBD1 covers 8 bases. Germline lookup yields CDR1 MNHNY and CDR2 SVGAGI (reference sequence). V shed 5 bases and J 2 bases; nucleotides not matched to a gene: 11. This CDR3 spans 16 amino acids. Here the CDR3 reads CASSPWTGITTYEQYF. DNA of the CDR3: TGTGCCAGCAGTCCTTGGACAGGGATCACAACCTACGAGCAGTACTTC.

The CDR3 DNA is TGTGCCAGCAGACAGACCGGGACAGGGAATGAAAAACTGTTTTTT. It is translated as CASRQTGTGNEKLFF. The rearrangement uses TRBV3-1 (or the pseudogene TRBV3-2) and TRBJ1-4; TRBD1 matches at 9 bases. Germline lookup yields CDR1 LGHDT and CDR2 YNNKEL (reference sequence). The V segment lost 6 bases and the J segment 5 bases; nucleotides outside the gene matches: 7. The CDR3 consists of 15 residues.

V usage is TRBV15 and J usage is TRBJ2-1; 10 positions match TRBD1. CDR1 and CDR2 from the germline V gene are LNHNV and YYDKDF (reference sequence). The CDR3 is 17 amino acids. Trimming at V came to 3 bases and at J to 3 bases, leaving 8 bases not matched to a gene. CDR3 sequence reads: CATSRFPGQGIYNEQFF. Here the CDR3 DNA reads TGTGCCACCAGCAGGTTTCCGGGACAGGGGATCTACAATGAGCAGTTCTTC. The complete variable domain, with remaining parts taken from reference TRBV15 and TRBJ2-1, reads DAMVIQNPRYQVTQFGKPVTLSCSQTLNHNVMYWYQQKSSQAPKLLFHYYDKDFNNEADTPDNFQSRRPNTSFCFLDIRSPGLGDTAMYLCATSRFPGQGIYNEQFFGPGTRLTVL.

This clone was seen only once. The rearrangement uses TRBV3-1 (or the pseudogene TRBV3-2) and TRBJ1-5; D call uncertain. CDR1 LGHDT and CDR2 YNNKEL come from the germline V gene (reference sequence). V lost 1 base and J 0 bases, leaving 7 bases between the germline ends. CDR3 length: 15 residues. In DNA, the CDR3 is TGTGCCAGCAGCCAAGGCCAGCATAGCAATCAGCCCCAGCATTTT. Amino acids: CASSQGQHSNQPQHF.

CDR3 bases: TGTGCCAGCAGTTACTCGACTAGCGGACTCTACGAGCAGTACTTC. Translation: CASSYSTSGLYEQYF. This chain joins TRBV6-5 and TRBJ2-7, with TRBD2 matching 9 bases. The V and J ends lost 0 bases and 3 bases, in that order; junction bases with no gene match: 3. The CDR3 has 15 amino acids. Germline V gene sequence: CDR1 MNHEY, CDR2 SVGAGI.

This clone has just one count. The chain recombines TRBV5-8 with TRBJ2-7, with D uncertain. Trimming pared 0 bases from V and 2 bases from J, leaving 6 bases between. The CDR3 has 13 amino acids. The V gene's germline CDR1 is SGHTS and CDR2 YDEGEE. The CDR3 coding sequence is TGTGCCAGCAGCTTGGGTCGAACCTACGAGCAGTACTTC. Translating gives CASSLGRTYEQYF.

The chain is built from TRBV7-2 and TRBJ1-2; D gene uncertain. The CDR3 runs to 15 residues. Germline assignment: CDR1 SGHTA and CDR2 FQGNSA. The V end lost 2 bases, the J end lost 10 bases, and 20 bases lay between the germline ends. CDR3: CASSLTLGGRSPYTF. The CDR3 DNA follows: TGTGCCAGCAGCTTAACCCTCGGAGGCCGGTCGCCCTACACCTTC.

The chain employs TRBV30 and TRBJ1-3; 8 bases match TRBD1. V lost 3 bases and J lost 0; bases outside the gene matches: 4. Germline V gene lookup returns CDR1 GTSNPN and CDR2 SVGIG (reference sequence). This CDR3 spans 15 amino acids. The CDR3 reads CAWRGQANSGNTIYF. Written as DNA, the CDR3 is TGTGCCTGGAGGGGACAGGCAAACTCTGGAAACACCATATATTTT. Combining the CDR3 with reference TRBV30 and TRBJ1-3 gives the whole variable domain SQTIHQWPATLVQPVGSPLSLECTVEGTSNPNLYWYRQAAGRGLQLLFYSVGIGQISSEVPQNLSASRPQDRQFILSSKKLLLSDSGFYLCAWRGQANSGNTIYFGEGSWLTVV.

The CDR3 protein is CASSVIGTEAFF. As DNA, the CDR3 is TGTGCCAGCAGTGTAATTGGTACTGAAGCTTTCTTT. This chain links TRBV2 with TRBJ1-1; D not certain. Germline V gives CDR1 SNHLY, CDR2 FYNNEI. The CDR3 spans 12 residues. With 4 bases removed from V and 5 bases from J, the gap between germline ends came to 8 bases. Drawing the rest from reference TRBV2 and TRBJ1-1, the complete variable domain is EPEVTQTPSHQVTQMGQEVILRCVPISNHLYFYWYRQILGQKVEFLVSFYNNEISEKSEIFDDQFSVERPDGSNFTLKIRSTKLEDSAMYFCASSVIGTEAFFGQGTRLTVV.

The rearrangement uses TRBV5-6 and TRBJ1-1; no clear D gene. The germline V and J ends were trimmed by 2 bases and 2 bases, with 1 base remaining between them. CDR3 length: 11 residues. The germline gives CDR1 SGHDT, CDR2 YYEEEE. In nucleotides, the CDR3 is TGTGCCAGCAGCTTAAACACTGAAGCTTTCTTT. Its translation: CASSLNTEAFF.

The chain is built from TRBV12-3 or TRBV12-4 and TRBJ1-6, with D uncertain. V was pared by 3 bases and J by 3 bases, with 3 bases between. The length of the CDR3 is 13 residues. CDR3 DNA: TGTGCCAGCAGTTTGGACTATAATTCACCCCTCCACTTT. Its protein product is CASSLDYNSPLHF.

The chain recombines TRBV2 with TRBJ1-2, with D unresolved. This CDR3 contains 10 residues. CDR1 SNHLY and CDR2 FYNNEI come from the germline V gene. Trimming cost V 4 bases and J 8 bases, with 5 bases left between them. The CDR3 protein is CASSGAGYTF. CDR3 nucleotide sequence: TGTGCCAGCAGTGGCGCAGGCTACACCTTC.

The CDR3 DNA follows: TGTGCCAGCAGCAATCACCCGGGACAGGTGTCTGAAGCTTTCTTT. This sequence encodes CASSNHPGQVSEAFF. V and J are TRBV2 and TRBJ1-1, with 8 bases fitting TRBD1. The germline V gene encodes CDR1 SNHLY and CDR2 FYNNEI. CDR3 length: 15 residues. V lost 6 bases and J lost 6; bases outside the gene matches: 12.

This chain uses TRBV5-8 with TRBJ2-1; 9 bases align to TRBD2. The CDR3 consists of 17 residues. J was trimmed by 4 bases and V by 0 bases; bases with no gene match: 8. Germline V gene sequence: CDR1 SGHTS, CDR2 YDEGEE. CDR3 sequence reads: CASSLAILAGTYNEQFF. CDR3 DNA sequence: TGTGCCAGCAGCTTGGCCATACTAGCGGGTACTTACAATGAGCAGTTCTTC.

The V gene is TRBV6-5, the J gene TRBJ1-3, with unresolved D. The CDR3 runs to 11 residues. Germline lookup yields CDR1 MNHEY and CDR2 SVGAGI. V was shortened by 11 bases and J by 6 bases, with 11 bases between the two germline ends. CDR3 in amino acids: CAVLEANTIYF. CDR3 DNA: TGTGCCGTATTAGAGGCAAACACCATATATTTT.

This sequence joins TRBV5-1 and TRBJ1-1; the D is unclear. The CDR3 loop spans 13 amino acids. Trimming left V 1 base short and J 8 bases short, with 12 bases between. The germline gives CDR1 SGHRS, CDR2 YFSETQ. This CDR3 is CASSLMPASEAFF. DNA for the CDR3: TGCGCCAGCAGCTTGATGCCCGCGTCCGAAGCTTTCTTT. Supplemented by reference TRBV5-1 and TRBJ1-1, the full variable domain reads KAGVTQTPRYLIKTRGQQVTLSCSPISGHRSVSWYQQTPGQGLQFLFEYFSETQRNKGNFPGRFSGRQFSNSRSEMNVSTLELGDSALYLCASSLMPASEAFFGQGTRLTVV.

This sequence joins TRBV5-1 and TRBJ1-4, with D possibly matching TRBD1 (6 bases). Germline V gives CDR1 SGHRS, CDR2 YFSETQ. The CDR3 is made up of 13 amino acids. Trimming removed 7 bases from V and 4 bases from J, with 11 bases in between. CDR3 nucleotides: TGCGCCAGCTCCGGACAGCTTAATGAAAAACTGTTTTTT. Amino acid sequence: CASSGQLNEKLFF. The full variable domain, with the rest looked up from reference TRBV5-1 and TRBJ1-4, is KAGVTQTPRYLIKTRGQQVTLSCSPISGHRSVSWYQQTPGQGLQFLFEYFSETQRNKGNFPGRFSGRQFSNSRSEMNVSTLELGDSALYLCASSGQLNEKLFFGSGTQLSVL.

The V gene is TRBV2, the J gene TRBJ2-3; D perhaps matches TRBD2 (6 bases). CDR3 length: 14 amino acids. CDR1 SNHLY and CDR2 FYNNEI come from the germline V gene. V was cut by 4 bases and J by 1 base, with 9 bases left in between. This CDR3 reads CASSAQRGTDTQYF. The DNA of the CDR3 is TGTGCCAGCAGTGCCCAGCGGGGCACAGATACGCAGTATTTT. Full variable domain (outside the CDR3, taken from reference TRBV2 and TRBJ2-3): EPEVTQTPSHQVTQMGQEVILRCVPISNHLYFYWYRQILGQKVEFLVSFYNNEISEKSEIFDDQFSVERPDGSNFTLKIRSTKLEDSAMYFCASSAQRGTDTQYFGPGTRLTVL.

V gene TRBV5-4 combines with J gene TRBJ1-2; D is unresolved. CDR3 length: 13 residues. Looked up from germline, CDR1 is SGHNT and CDR2 is YYREEE (reference sequence). Deletions cut 1 base from V and 2 bases from J, with 6 bases between. The CDR3 DNA sequence: TGTGCCAGCAGCTTGACAAGGAACTATGGCTACACCTTC. Translated, it gives CASSLTRNYGYTF.

V is TRBV7-9 and J is TRBJ1-1, with unresolved D. The CDR3 runs to 12 residues. CDR1 is SEHNR, CDR2 FQNEAQ, per germline (reference sequence). Trimming left V 3 bases short and J 7 bases short, with 9 bases between. The CDR3 spells CASSFSGDEAFF. For the CDR3, the DNA is TGTGCCAGCAGCTTTTCTGGGGATGAAGCTTTCTTT.

The V gene is TRBV6-5, the J gene TRBJ2-7, with 12 nucleotides matching TRBD1. V lost 10 bases to trimming and J lost 7 bases; unmatched junction nucleotides: 5. Germline CDR1 MNHEY, CDR2 SVGAGI. This CDR3 has 12 amino acids. In DNA form, the CDR3 reads TGTGCCACCCGGGACAGGGGGCATGAGCAGTACTTC. The encoded protein is CATRDRGHEQYF.

The chain carries TRBV7-8 and TRBJ1-5; no clear D. V shed 5 bases and J shed 3 bases, with 5 bases lying between them. The CDR3 extends over 12 amino acids. Germline V gives CDR1 SGHVS, CDR2 FQNEAQ. The CDR3 DNA is TGTGCCAGCAGCCAGAACAATCAGCCCCAGCATTTT. It translates to CASSQNNQPQHF.

This clone has a count of ten or more. The genes are TRBV3-1 (or the pseudogene TRBV3-2) and TRBJ1-6; tentatively, D is TRBD1 (5 bases). Germline-derived CDR1 and CDR2 are LGHDT and YNNKEL (reference sequence). V lost 4 bases and J lost 0, with 10 bases in between. The CDR3 loop spans 16 amino acids. The CDR3 coding sequence is TGTGCCAGCAGCCCTGGGGGTTTCTCCTATAATTCACCCCTCCACTTT. It yields the protein CASSPGGFSYNSPLHF.

V gene TRBV5-1 combines with J gene TRBJ2-7, with D perhaps matching TRBD2 (5 bases). Trimming cost V 3 bases and J 7 bases, with 17 bases left between them. This CDR3 spans 14 amino acids. Per the germline V gene, CDR1 is SGHRS and CDR2 is YFSETQ. In nucleotides, the CDR3 is TGCGCCAGCAGCTACGCGGCCGCAACGGGAGAGCAGTACTTC. Translated, it gives CASSYAAATGEQYF. Supplemented by reference TRBV5-1 and TRBJ2-7, the full variable domain reads KAGVTQTPRYLIKTRGQQVTLSCSPISGHRSVSWYQQTPGQGLQFLFEYFSETQRNKGNFPGRFSGRQFSNSRSEMNVSTLELGDSALYLCASSYAAATGEQYFGPGTRLTVT.

J is TRBJ1-2 and V is TRBV7-8, with D possibly TRBD1 on 5 matching bases. With 2 bases removed from V and 7 bases from J, the gap between germline ends came to 8 bases. CDR3 length: 12 residues. The germline V gene has CDR1 SGHVS and CDR2 FQNEAQ. CDR3 loop: CASSLSGFGYTF. Written as DNA, the CDR3 is TGTGCCAGCAGCTTATCAGGGTTTGGCTACACCTTC.

The chain joins TRBV12-5 to TRBJ1-2, with D possibly matching TRBD1 (5 bases). Trimming took off 7 bases at V and 4 bases at J, with 13 bases between the two ends. CDR1 and CDR2 from the germline V gene are LGHNT and FRNRAP. This CDR3 region has 13 residues. The CDR3 region has the DNA TGTGCTAGTGAGGTGGGGGGAGGCTATGGCTACACCTTC. Its translation is CASEVGGGYGYTF.

This clone was picked up a small number of times. J is TRBJ2-2 and V is TRBV7-6; D is perhaps TRBD1 (6 bases). With 10 bases removed from V and 6 bases from J, the gap between germline ends came to 21 bases. Germline V CDR1 and CDR2: SGHVS, FNYEAQ. This CDR3 region has 15 residues. As DNA, the CDR3 is TGTGCCACCTCCCCCTACAGGGTTCTCTCCGGGGAGCTGTTTTTT. This translates into CATSPYRVLSGELFF.